The 17 T cell receptor beta chains listed next were all sequenced from one sample in a study of beta chain features in type 1 diabetes. Findings and caveats of the study: There was a moderate but significant shortening of TCRB CDR3s in all four CD4+ subsets of Type 1 diabetes patients.

The isolated RNA, all of it, was reverse transcribed, so expressed TCRB transcripts were what got sequenced. TCRdb keeps only in-frame clones here, not all; method: immunoSEQ multiplex PCR. The sample holds about 640,000 clones, around 11% seen once. These receptors have no identified antigens. Input material: naive CD4+ T cells from blood. Every receptor here comes from a man younger than 40 with type 1 diabetes.

This clone showed up just a few times. V usage is TRBV14 and J usage is TRBJ2-3, with D perhaps TRBD2 (5 bases). Trimming took off 0 bases at V and 2 bases at J, with 12 bases between the two ends. CDR1 and CDR2 (germline): SGHDN, FVKESK. This CDR3 is 16 amino acids long. The CDR3 DNA sequence: TGTGCCAGCAGCCAAGAAACGGCCGGGAACACAGATACGCAGTATTTT. Translated: CASSQETAGNTDTQYF.

There are a few counts of this clone. V usage is TRBV6-5 and J usage is TRBJ1-2; TRBD1 might be the D (5 bases). Trimming left V 6 bases short and J 3 bases short, with 14 bases between. This CDR3 has 14 residues. Germline CDR1 reads MNHEY; CDR2 reads SVGAGI. The chain's CDR3 is CASRPAGGDYGYTF. CDR3 bases: TGTGCCAGCAGACCCGCGGGGGGTGACTATGGCTACACCTTC.

The chain has TRBV9 and TRBJ1-3; 12 bases are a match to TRBD1. V trimming: 4 bases; J trimming: 3 bases; junction bases outside the gene matches: 11. CDR1 is SGDLS, CDR2 YYNGEE, per germline. CDR3 length: 18 amino acids. CDR3 residues: CASSPPGTGGRVGNTIYF. The CDR3 bases are TGTGCCAGCAGCCCCCCCGGGACAGGGGGCCGGGTTGGAAACACCATATATTTT.

Points on this clone: The sample carries other DNA sequences with the same CDR3. The rearrangement links TRBV29-1 to TRBJ2-7; no clear D gene. V lost 6 bases, J lost 0 bases, and 12 bases lay in between. Germline values: CDR1 SQVTM, CDR2 ANQGSEA. The CDR3 contains 13 residues. The CDR3 nucleotides read TGCAGCGTGTGGGTGCGTAGCTCCTACGAGCAGTACTTC. Encoded protein: CSVWVRSSYEQYF.

The chain has TRBV11-2 and TRBJ2-1, with D perhaps TRBD2 (5 bases). There are 14 residues in the CDR3. With 2 bases removed from V and 2 bases from J, the gap between germline ends came to 7 bases. Germline lookup yields CDR1 SGHAT and CDR2 FQNNGV. CDR3 residues: CASSLTGTYNEQFF. In DNA form, the CDR3 reads TGTGCCAGCAGCTTAACCGGGACCTACAATGAGCAGTTCTTC. Full variable domain (remainder filled in from reference TRBV11-2 and TRBJ2-1): EAGVAQSPRYKIIEKRQSVAFWCNPISGHATLYWYQQILGQGPKLLIQFQNNGVVDDSQLPKDRFSAERLKGVDSTLKIQPAKLEDSAVYLCASSLTGTYNEQFFGPGTRLTVL.

With regard to this clone: The same CDR3 arises from other DNA sequences in this sample as well. The chain uses TRBV27 and TRBJ2-2; D might be TRBD2 (5 bases). In germline, CDR1 is MNHEY, CDR2 SMNVEV (reference sequence). The CDR3 sequence is 13 residues long. Trimming pared 2 bases from V and 5 bases from J, leaving 6 bases between. The CDR3 protein is CASSLRGTGELFF. CDR3 sequence (DNA): TGTGCCAGCAGTTTAAGAGGGACCGGGGAGCTGTTTTTT.

This clone was observed a few times. In DNA, the CDR3 is TGTGCCAGCAATAGACAGGGTATGGTCAATGAGCAGTTCTTC. Protein product: CASNRQGMVNEQFF. The V gene is TRBV6-6, the J gene TRBJ2-1, with 7 bases fitting TRBD1. The CDR3 runs to 14 residues. Trimming removed 7 bases from V and 6 bases from J; junction bases left unmatched: 9. CDR1 MNHNY and CDR2 SVGAGI come from the germline V gene (reference sequence).

This clone was detected only a few times. J is TRBJ2-5 and V is TRBV7-2; TRBD2 might be the D (6 bases). Germline CDR1 SGHTA, CDR2 FQGNSA. This CDR3 has 15 residues. V lost 5 bases to trimming and J lost 1 base, with 14 bases between them. CDR3 loop: CASSLEGPFQETQYF. The CDR3 region has the DNA TGTGCCAGCAGCCTGGAGGGGCCGTTCCAAGAGACCCAGTACTTC.

This clone was seen more than once but under ten times. Within the sample, other DNA sequences also encode this same CDR3. The rearrangement uses TRBV18 and TRBJ2-5, with unresolved D. Trimming took off 6 bases at V and 2 bases at J, with 10 bases between the two ends. The CDR3 runs 13 residues. CDR1 is KGHSH, CDR2 LQKENI, per germline. The CDR3 protein is CASSPTFQETQYF. The CDR3 region has the DNA TGTGCCAGCTCTCCGACATTTCAAGAGACCCAGTACTTC.

The rearrangement uses TRBV7-9 and TRBJ2-1, with D hard to call. The CDR3 contains 14 residues. The germline V gene has CDR1 SEHNR and CDR2 FQNEAQ (reference sequence). V lost 8 bases, J lost 4 bases, and 15 bases lay in between. CDR3 amino acids: CASGKPNDYNEQFF. The CDR3 nucleotides read TGTGCCAGCGGGAAACCCAACGATTACAATGAGCAGTTCTTC.

This clone came up a few times. The chain uses TRBV4-2 and TRBJ1-1; 7 positions agree with TRBD1. The germline CDR1 and CDR2 sequences are LGHNA and YNFKEQ. This CDR3 comprises 14 residues. After removal of 4 bases from V and 4 bases from J, the junction contained 6 bases not matched to a gene. The CDR3 region has the DNA TGTGCCAGCAGCCCGGGACAGTTAGTCACTGAAGCTTTCTTT. Translation: CASSPGQLVTEAFF.

V usage is TRBV7-2 and J usage is TRBJ2-1; TRBD2 is a possible D gene (7 bases). The germline V gene has CDR1 SGHTA and CDR2 FQGNSA. The ends were cut back, 1 base at V and 6 bases at J, with 13 bases in the middle. The length of the CDR3 is 15 residues. The CDR3 is CASSLVRGGRNEQFF. The CDR3, as DNA: TGTGCCAGCAGCTTAGTAAGGGGGGGCCGCAATGAGCAGTTCTTC.

V and J are TRBV14 and TRBJ2-1, with D uncertain. The V and J ends lost 1 base and 4 bases respectively, with 14 bases between them. This CDR3 contains 16 residues. The germline CDR1 and CDR2 sequences are SGHDN and FVKESK. CDR3 coding DNA: TGTGCCAGCAGCCAAGTTGTCTCAAGCCGGTACAATGAGCAGTTCTTC. Translation gives CASSQVVSSRYNEQFF.

The sample holds a few counts of this clone. This sequence joins TRBV18 and TRBJ1-1, with TRBD1 matching over 10 bases. V lost 0 bases to trimming and J lost 5 bases; unmatched junction nucleotides: 6. CDR3 length equals 16 residues. Germline V gives CDR1 KGHSH, CDR2 LQKENI. CDR3 residues: CASSPPATGGRTEAFF. The CDR3 DNA follows: TGTGCCAGCTCACCACCCGCGACAGGGGGCAGAACTGAAGCTTTCTTT.

In its sample, this clone was seen a few times. V usage is TRBV13 and J usage is TRBJ1-1, with TRBD1 identical over 8 bases. V lost 5 bases to trimming and J lost 6 bases; unmatched junction nucleotides: 8. This CDR3 has 14 amino acids. Germline lookup yields CDR1 PRHDT and CDR2 FYEKMQ (reference sequence). The CDR3 region has the DNA TGTGCCAGCAGCCCCAGGACAGGGTTCTCTGAAGCTTTCTTT. Encoded protein: CASSPRTGFSEAFF.

This rearrangement joins TRBV7-2 to TRBJ2-7, with a tentative D call TRBD1 (6 bases). The CDR3 contains 13 residues. Trimming pared 5 bases from V and 3 bases from J, leaving 11 bases between. The germline gives CDR1 SGHTA, CDR2 FQGNSA. The CDR3 reads CASSHRTDYEQYF. The CDR3 nucleotides are TGTGCCAGCAGCCATCGGACAGACTACGAGCAGTACTTC.

The sample holds a few counts of this clone. In nucleotides, the CDR3 is TGTGCCAGCACGTATGGGAACCCCTACGAGCAGTACTTC. It is translated as CASTYGNPYEQYF. The rearrangement links TRBV6-1 to TRBJ2-7; D uncertain. This CDR3 contains 13 residues. V dropped 7 bases and J dropped 2 bases, with 12 bases sitting between them. CDR1 and CDR2 from the germline V gene are MNHNS and SASEGT.